The 18 T cell receptor gamma chains below all came from one sample that was sequenced in a study of gamma-delta T cells after stem cell transplantation. TCRdb re-analyzed the RT-PCR reads via CATT. The table includes about 5,000 gamma-chain clones, roughly a fifth detected once. Sample: gamma-delta T cells. These receptors were taken from a human donor. It is not recorded whose cells these are; they may come from a transplant donor.

On this clone itself: The junction differs from germline at one of its ends, possibly a read error. Written as DNA, the CDR3 is TGCGCCACCTGGGATTGGGGATATTATAAGAAACTCTTT. Amino acids: CATWDWGYYKKLF. The gene calls are TRGV8 and TRGJ1 or TRGJ2. The germline V gene has CDR1 VENAVY and CDR2 YDSYNSRV. CDR3 length: 13 residues.

The chain recombines TRGV8 with TRGJ1 or TRGJ2. This CDR3 region has 12 residues. CDR1 is VENAVY, CDR2 YDSYNSRV, per germline. V was clipped by 5 bases and J by 6 bases; unmatched bases: 7. This chain's CDR3 is CATWAHPYKKLF. The CDR3 region has the DNA TGTGCCACCTGGGCCCACCCTTATAAGAAACTCTTT.

The chain joins TRGV4 to TRGJ1 or TRGJ2. The CDR3 runs 12 residues. V gave up 4 bases and J gave up 3 bases; unmatched junction bases: 3. Germline V CDR1 and CDR2: EGSTGY, YDSYTSSV. The CDR3 region is CATWEPYYKKLF. CDR3 in DNA: TGTGCCACCTGGGAACCTTATTATAAGAAACTCTTT.

The rearrangement links TRGV4 to TRGJ1 or TRGJ2. Germline CDR1 reads EGSTGY; CDR2 reads YDSYTSSV. Trimming removed 2 bases from V and 4 bases from J; junction bases left unmatched: 5. CDR3 length equals 13 residues. CDR3: CATWDVEYYKKLF. CDR3 in DNA: TGTGCCACCTGGGATGTAGAGTATTATAAGAAACTCTTT.

To note about this clone: In the same sample, other DNA sequences code for this CDR3. The chain is built from TRGV2 and TRGJP2. The V and J ends lost 6 bases and 13 bases, in that order; junction bases with no gene match: 20. This CDR3 region has 15 residues. The germline V gene has CDR1 EGSNGY and CDR2 YDSYNSKV. CDR3 DNA sequence: TGTGCCACCTGGATTTACTGTGCCCCTGGCCAGATCAAGACGTTT. Translation: CATWIYCAPGQIKTF.

This clone has only a few counts. The chain couples TRGV8 to TRGJP2. The CDR3 loop spans 12 amino acids. V was pared by 0 bases and J by 9 bases, with 1 base of the junction left unmatched. The germline V gene encodes CDR1 VENAVY and CDR2 YDSYNSRV. The CDR3 DNA reads TGTGCCACCTGGGATAGGAATTGGATCAAGACGTTT. Protein product: CATWDRNWIKTF.

This clone has a handful of counts. This chain links TRGV9 with TRGJ1 or TRGJ2. Germline CDR1 is GITISATS and CDR2 is ISYDGTV (reference sequence). This CDR3 is built from 13 residues. Trimming at V came to 2 bases and at J to 3 bases, leaving 4 bases not matched to a gene. CDR3 sequence reads: CALWEGVYYKKLF. CDR3 nucleotide sequence: TGTGCCTTGTGGGAGGGGGTTTATTATAAGAAACTCTTT.

This clone is categorized as medium-sized. The sample holds other DNA sequences that translate to the same CDR3. As DNA, the CDR3 is TGTGCCACCTGGGACTATTATAAGAAACTCTTT. It yields the protein CATWDYYKKLF. The chain has TRGV8 and TRGJ1 or TRGJ2. The length of the CDR3 is 11 residues. V shed 4 bases and J 4 bases; nucleotides not matched to a gene: 1. In germline, CDR1 is VENAVY, CDR2 YDSYNSRV.

To note about this clone: The sample has other DNA sequences that encode this CDR3 too. The V gene is TRGV9, the J gene TRGJP. V lost 0 bases, J lost 7 bases, and 6 bases stayed unmatched. CDR3 size: 17 residues. Germline-derived CDR1 and CDR2 are GITISATS and ISYDGTV (reference sequence). The CDR3 here is CALWEVRLELGKKIKVF. DNA for the CDR3: TGTGCCTTGTGGGAGGTGCGCCTGGAGTTGGGCAAAAAAATCAAGGTATTT.

A remark on this clone: Other nucleotide sequences in the sample specify the same CDR3. The chain combines TRGV3 with TRGJ1 or TRGJ2. From germline, CDR1 is VTNTFY and CDR2 YDVSTARD (reference sequence). With V trimmed by 0 bases and J by 6 bases, 5 bases remained unmatched. The CDR3 has 13 residues. The CDR3, as DNA: TGTGCCACCTGGGACAGGCGTAGTTATAAGAAACTCTTT. Translating gives CATWDRRSYKKLF.

Comment on this clone: This CDR3 is also generated by other DNA sequences in the sample. V gene TRGV8 combines with J gene TRGJP1. The CDR3 length is 14 residues. Germline V gives CDR1 VENAVY, CDR2 YDSYNSRV. Trimming cost V 5 bases and J 2 bases; bases outside gene matches: 5. The CDR3, as DNA: TGTGCCACCTGGGCATACACCACTGGTTGGTTCAAGATATTT. Translation gives CATWAYTTGWFKIF.

Note on this clone: Distinct nucleotide sequences in the sample also encode this CDR3. This sequence joins TRGV8 and TRGJ1 or TRGJ2. The CDR3 runs to 12 residues. The trim removed 3 bases at V and 3 bases at J, leaving 2 bases unmatched. Germline V gene lookup returns CDR1 VENAVY and CDR2 YDSYNSRV. CDR3 residues: CATWDPYYKKLF. The CDR3 nucleotides read TGTGCCACCTGGGATCCTTATTATAAGAAACTCTTT.

This chain links TRGV8 with TRGJ1 or TRGJ2. Germline CDR1 reads VENAVY; CDR2 reads YDSYNSRV. Trimming took 5 bases from V and 7 from J; bases not matched to a gene: 8. There are 12 residues in the CDR3. The CDR3 DNA follows: TGTGCCACCTGGGTCCCGTGGTATAAGAAACTCTTT. Translated, it gives CATWVPWYKKLF.

The genes are TRGV4 and TRGJ1 or TRGJ2. Trimming at V came to 0 bases and at J to 4 bases, leaving 12 bases not matched to a gene. CDR3 size: 16 residues. CDR1 and CDR2 (germline): EGSTGY, YDSYTSSV. CDR3: CATWDGPERPYYKKLF. CDR3 coding DNA: TGTGCCACCTGGGATGGGCCAGAACGTCCATATTATAAGAAACTCTTT.

This clone was counted a few times. CDR3: CATWDGPFSYKKLF. CDR3 sequence (DNA): TGTGCCACCTGGGACGGGCCGTTTTCTTATAAGAAACTCTTT. The rearrangement joins TRGV2 to TRGJ1 or TRGJ2. Per the germline V gene, CDR1 is EGSNGY and CDR2 is YDSYNSKV. The CDR3 covers 14 residues. Trimming took 0 bases from V and 6 from J; bases not matched to a gene: 8.

The sample holds a few counts of this clone. The V gene is TRGV8, the J gene TRGJ1 or TRGJ2. Looked up from germline, CDR1 is VENAVY and CDR2 is YDSYNSRV. This CDR3 region has 15 residues. Losses at the gene ends were 0 bases for V and 9 bases for J; bases not matched to a gene: 14. The DNA of the CDR3 is TGTGCCACCTGGGATAGGCCCTATCGAGGAGGTAAGAAACTCTTT. This gives the protein CATWDRPYRGGKKLF.

The table lists this clone with a few counts. This sequence joins TRGV8 and TRGJ1 or TRGJ2. The CDR3 covers 13 residues. Germline CDR1 reads VENAVY; CDR2 reads YDSYNSRV. The trim removed 3 bases at V and 6 bases at J, leaving 8 bases unmatched. CDR3 in amino acids: CATWDGSFYKKLF. In nucleotides, the CDR3 is TGTGCCACCTGGGATGGCTCCTTTTATAAGAAACTCTTT.

This chain joins TRGV4 and TRGJ1 or TRGJ2. The J segment lost 7 bases and the V segment lost 0 bases, leaving 3 bases of the junction unmatched. The CDR3 sequence is 12 residues long. Germline lookup yields CDR1 EGSTGY and CDR2 YDSYTSSV. The CDR3 region is CATWDGQYKKLF. The CDR3 DNA is TGTGCCACCTGGGATGGGCAATATAAGAAACTCTTT.